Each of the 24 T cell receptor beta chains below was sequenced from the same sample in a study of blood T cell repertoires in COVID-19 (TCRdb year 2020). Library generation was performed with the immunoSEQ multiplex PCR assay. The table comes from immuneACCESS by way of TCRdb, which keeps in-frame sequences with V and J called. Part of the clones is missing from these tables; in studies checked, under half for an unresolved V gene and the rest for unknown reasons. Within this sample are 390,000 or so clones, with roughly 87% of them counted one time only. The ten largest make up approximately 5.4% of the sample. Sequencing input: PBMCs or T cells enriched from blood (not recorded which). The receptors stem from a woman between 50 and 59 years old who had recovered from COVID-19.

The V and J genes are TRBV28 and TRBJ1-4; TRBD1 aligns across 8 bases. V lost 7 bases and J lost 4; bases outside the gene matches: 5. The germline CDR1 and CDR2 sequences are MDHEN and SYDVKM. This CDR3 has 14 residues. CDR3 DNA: TGTGCCAGCAACCCGGGACAGGTTAATGAAAAACTGTTTTTT. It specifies CASNPGQVNEKLFF.

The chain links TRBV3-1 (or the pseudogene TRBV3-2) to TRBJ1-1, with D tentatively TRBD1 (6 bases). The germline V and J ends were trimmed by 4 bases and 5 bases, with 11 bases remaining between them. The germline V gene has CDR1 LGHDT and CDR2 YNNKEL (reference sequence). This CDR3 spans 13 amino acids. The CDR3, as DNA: TGTGCCAGCAGCCGGACAGACGGGACTGAAGCTTTCTTT. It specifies CASSRTDGTEAFF.

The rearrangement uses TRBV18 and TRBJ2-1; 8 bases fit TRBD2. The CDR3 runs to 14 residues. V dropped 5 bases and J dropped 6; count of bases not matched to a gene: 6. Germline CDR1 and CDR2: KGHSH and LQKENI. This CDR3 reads CASSVSGMLNEQFF. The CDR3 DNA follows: TGTGCCAGCTCAGTTAGCGGGATGCTCAATGAGCAGTTCTTC.

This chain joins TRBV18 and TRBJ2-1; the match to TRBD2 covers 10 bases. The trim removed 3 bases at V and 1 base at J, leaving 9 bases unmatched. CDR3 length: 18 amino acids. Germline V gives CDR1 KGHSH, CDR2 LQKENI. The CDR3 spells CASSPFLVAGGSYNEQFF. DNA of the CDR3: TGTGCCAGCTCACCTTTTCTTGTAGCGGGGGGATCCTACAATGAGCAGTTCTTC.

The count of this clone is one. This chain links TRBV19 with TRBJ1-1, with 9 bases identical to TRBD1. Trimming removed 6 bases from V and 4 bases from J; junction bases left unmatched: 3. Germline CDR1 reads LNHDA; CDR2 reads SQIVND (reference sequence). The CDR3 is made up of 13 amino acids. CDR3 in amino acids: CASRDRGSTEAFF. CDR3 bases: TGTGCCAGTAGGGACAGGGGTAGCACTGAAGCTTTCTTT.

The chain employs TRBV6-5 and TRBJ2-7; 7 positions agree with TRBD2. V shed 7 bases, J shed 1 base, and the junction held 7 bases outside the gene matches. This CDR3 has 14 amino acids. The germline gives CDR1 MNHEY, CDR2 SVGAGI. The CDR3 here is CASKSGGGSYEQYF. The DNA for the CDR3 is TGTGCCAGCAAGTCTGGCGGGGGTTCCTACGAGCAGTACTTC.

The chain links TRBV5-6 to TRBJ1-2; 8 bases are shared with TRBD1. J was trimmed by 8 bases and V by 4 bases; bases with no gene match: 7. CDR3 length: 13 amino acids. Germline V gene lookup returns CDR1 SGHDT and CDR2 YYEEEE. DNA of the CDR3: TGTGCCAGCAGCCTGGGACAGGATATGGGCTACACCTTC. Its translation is CASSLGQDMGYTF.

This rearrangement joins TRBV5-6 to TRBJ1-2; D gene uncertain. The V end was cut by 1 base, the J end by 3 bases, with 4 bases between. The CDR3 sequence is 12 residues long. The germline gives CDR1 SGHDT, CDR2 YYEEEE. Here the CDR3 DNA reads TGTGCCAGCAGCTTGTCGTACTATGGCTACACCTTC. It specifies CASSLSYYGYTF.

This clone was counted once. The CDR3 spells CASSLISGQGRYEQYF. CDR3 sequence (DNA): TGTGCCAGCAGCTTGATTTCGGGACAGGGGAGATACGAGCAGTACTTC. The rearrangement joins TRBV5-6 to TRBJ2-7, with 10 positions matching TRBD1. Germline CDR1 reads SGHDT; CDR2 reads YYEEEE. The CDR3 is 16 residues long. V shed 1 base and J 4 bases; nucleotides not matched to a gene: 8.

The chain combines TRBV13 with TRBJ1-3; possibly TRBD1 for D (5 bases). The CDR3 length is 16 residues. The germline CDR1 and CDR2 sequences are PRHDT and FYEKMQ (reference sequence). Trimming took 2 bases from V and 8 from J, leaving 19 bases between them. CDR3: CASSLKFPGIKDTIYF. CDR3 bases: TGTGCCAGCAGCTTAAAGTTTCCAGGGATAAAAGACACCATATATTTT.

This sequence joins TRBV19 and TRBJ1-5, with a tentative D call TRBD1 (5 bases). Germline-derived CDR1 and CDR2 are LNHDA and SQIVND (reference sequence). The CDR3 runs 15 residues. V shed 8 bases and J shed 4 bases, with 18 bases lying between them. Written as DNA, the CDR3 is TGTGCCAGTTCGCGGGGGGAGCTGAGTAATCAGCCCCAGCATTTT. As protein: CASSRGELSNQPQHF.

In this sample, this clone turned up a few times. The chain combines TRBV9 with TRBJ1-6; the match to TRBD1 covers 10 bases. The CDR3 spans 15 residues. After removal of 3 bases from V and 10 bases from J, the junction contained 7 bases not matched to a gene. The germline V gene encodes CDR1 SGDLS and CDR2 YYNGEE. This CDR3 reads CASSAETGGKSPLHF. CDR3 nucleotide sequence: TGTGCCAGCAGCGCAGAGACAGGGGGCAAATCACCCCTCCACTTT. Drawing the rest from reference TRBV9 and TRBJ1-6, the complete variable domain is DSGVTQTPKHLITATGQRVTLRCSPRSGDLSVYWYQQSLDQGLQFLIQYYNGEERAKGNILERFSAQQFPDLHSELNLSSLELGDSALYFCASSAETGGKSPLHFGNGTRLTVT.

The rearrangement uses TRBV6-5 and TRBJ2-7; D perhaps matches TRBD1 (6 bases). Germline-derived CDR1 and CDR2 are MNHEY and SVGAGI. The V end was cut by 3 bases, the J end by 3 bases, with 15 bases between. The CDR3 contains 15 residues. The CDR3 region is CASSYSSGQHYEQYF. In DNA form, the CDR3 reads TGTGCCAGCAGTTATAGCTCGGGACAACACTACGAGCAGTACTTC.

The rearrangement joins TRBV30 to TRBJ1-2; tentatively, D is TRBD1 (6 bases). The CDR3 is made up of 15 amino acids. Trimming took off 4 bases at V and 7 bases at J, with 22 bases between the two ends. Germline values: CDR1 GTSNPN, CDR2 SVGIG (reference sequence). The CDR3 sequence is CAWITGFGLSGGYTF. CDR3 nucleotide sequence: TGTGCCTGGATTACAGGGTTTGGGCTTTCGGGTGGCTACACCTTC.

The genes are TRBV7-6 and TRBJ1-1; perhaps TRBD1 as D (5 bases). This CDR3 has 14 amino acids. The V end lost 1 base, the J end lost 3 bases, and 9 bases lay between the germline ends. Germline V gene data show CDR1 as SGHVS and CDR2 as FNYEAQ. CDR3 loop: CASSLVAGDTEAFF. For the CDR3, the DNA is TGTGCCAGCAGCTTAGTGGCGGGGGACACTGAAGCTTTCTTT.

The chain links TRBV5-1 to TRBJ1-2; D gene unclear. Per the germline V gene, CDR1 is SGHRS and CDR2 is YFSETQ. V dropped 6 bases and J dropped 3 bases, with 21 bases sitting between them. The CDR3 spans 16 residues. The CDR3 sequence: CASIPYPGRIDYGYTF. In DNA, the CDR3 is TGCGCCAGCATCCCTTACCCGGGGAGAATCGACTATGGCTACACCTTC.

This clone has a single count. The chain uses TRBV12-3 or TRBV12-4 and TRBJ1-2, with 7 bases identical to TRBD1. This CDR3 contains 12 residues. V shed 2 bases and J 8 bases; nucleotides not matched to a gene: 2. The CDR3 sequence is CASSLTGEGYTF. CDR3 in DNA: TGTGCCAGCAGTTTAACAGGGGAGGGCTACACCTTC.

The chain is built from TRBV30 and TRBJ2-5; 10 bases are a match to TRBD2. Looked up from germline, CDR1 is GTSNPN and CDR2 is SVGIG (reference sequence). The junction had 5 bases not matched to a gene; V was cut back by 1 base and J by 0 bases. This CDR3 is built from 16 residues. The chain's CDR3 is CAWSALAGEHQETQYF. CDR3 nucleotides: TGTGCCTGGAGTGCGCTAGCGGGGGAACACCAAGAGACCCAGTACTTC. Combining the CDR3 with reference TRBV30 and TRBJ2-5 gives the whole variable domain SQTIHQWPATLVQPVGSPLSLECTVEGTSNPNLYWYRQAAGRGLQLLFYSVGIGQISSEVPQNLSASRPQDRQFILSSKKLLLSDSGFYLCAWSALAGEHQETQYFGPGTRLLVL.

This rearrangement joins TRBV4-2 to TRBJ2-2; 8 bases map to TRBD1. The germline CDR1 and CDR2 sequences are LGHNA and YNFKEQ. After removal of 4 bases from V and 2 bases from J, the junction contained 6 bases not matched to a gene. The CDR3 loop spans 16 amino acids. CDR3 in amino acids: CASSPRTGRNTGELFF. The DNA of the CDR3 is TGTGCCAGCAGCCCCCGGACAGGGCGAAACACCGGGGAGCTGTTTTTT.

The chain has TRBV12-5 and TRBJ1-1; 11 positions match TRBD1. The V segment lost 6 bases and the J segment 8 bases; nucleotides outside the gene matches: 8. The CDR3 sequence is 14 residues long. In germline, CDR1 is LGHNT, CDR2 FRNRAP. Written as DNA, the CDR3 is TGTGCTAGTGGCCAGGGACAGGGGGTTGGAGAAGCTTTCTTT. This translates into CASGQGQGVGEAFF.

Written as DNA, the CDR3 is TGTGCCAGCAGTTACGACAGCGGGGGTCAGACCCAGTACTTC. This gives the protein CASSYDSGGQTQYF. The chain uses TRBV6-5 and TRBJ2-5; TRBD2 matches 8 bases. The CDR3 loop spans 14 amino acids. The ends lost 2 bases at V and 6 bases at J; junction bases unmatched: 5. Germline CDR1 reads MNHEY; CDR2 reads SVGAGI.

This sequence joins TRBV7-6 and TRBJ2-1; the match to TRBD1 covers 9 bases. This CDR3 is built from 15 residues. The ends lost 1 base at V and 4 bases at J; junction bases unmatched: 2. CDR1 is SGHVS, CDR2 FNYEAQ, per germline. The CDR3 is CASSLDRGLYNEQFF. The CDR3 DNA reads TGTGCCAGCAGCTTAGACAGGGGGCTTTACAATGAGCAGTTCTTC.

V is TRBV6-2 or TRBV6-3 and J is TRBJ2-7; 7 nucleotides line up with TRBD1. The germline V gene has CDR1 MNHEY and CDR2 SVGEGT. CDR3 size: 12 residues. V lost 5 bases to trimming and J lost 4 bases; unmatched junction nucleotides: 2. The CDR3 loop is CASSGQVYEQYF. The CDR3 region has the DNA TGTGCCAGCAGTGGACAGGTTTACGAGCAGTACTTC.

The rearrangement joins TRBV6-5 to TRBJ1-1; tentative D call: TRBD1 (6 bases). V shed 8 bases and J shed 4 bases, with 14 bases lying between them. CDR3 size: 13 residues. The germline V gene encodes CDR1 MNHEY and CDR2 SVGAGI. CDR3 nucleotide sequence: TGTGCCAGCTGGGGGCATGGGGTCACTGAAGCTTTCTTT. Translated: CASWGHGVTEAFF.